Presented here are 20 T cell receptor beta chains from one specimen sequenced in a study of OX40 agonist ivuxolimab in advanced cancers. Clones were read by immunoSEQ multiplex PCR, and TCRdb kept only the in-frame ones, dropping some. This table holds roughly 90,000 clones, roughly 89% found once. Specimen: CD4+ or CD8+ T cells sorted from blood, collected in a trial of the OX40 agonist ivuxolimab. The receptors derive from an adult with an advanced solid tumor such as melanoma, head and neck, liver or kidney cancer.

The V call is TRBV6-6, the J call TRBJ1-1, with D hard to call. The CDR3 is made up of 15 amino acids. Trimming cost V 2 bases and J 2 bases, with 12 bases left between them. Germline loops: CDR1 MNHNY, CDR2 SVGAGI (reference sequence). The CDR3 DNA follows: TGTGCCAGCAGTTACCGGGTTGGAGTAAACACTGAAGCTTTCTTT. Its protein product is CASSYRVGVNTEAFF.

This clone is a singleton in its sample. The V call is TRBV7-3, the J call TRBJ2-1, with D unresolved. This CDR3 is built from 13 residues. Trimming removed 5 bases at V and 5 bases at J, with 10 bases between. The germline V gene has CDR1 SGHTA and CDR2 FQGTGA. The CDR3 nucleotides are TGTGCCAGCAGCCCCGATCGGGACAATGAGCAGTTCTTC. It is translated as CASSPDRDNEQFF.

V and J are TRBV19 and TRBJ2-1; possibly TRBD1 for D (5 bases). CDR1 LNHDA and CDR2 SQIVND come from the germline V gene (reference sequence). V was clipped by 5 bases and J by 7 bases, with 9 bases between them. CDR3 size: 12 residues. CDR3 nucleotide sequence: TGTGCCAGTAGTGGACCAGGGAATGAGCAGTTCTTC. This translates into CASSGPGNEQFF.

In DNA, the CDR3 is TGTGCCTGGAGTGTCATCTTCCAAGCGATTAGCACAGATACGCAGTATTTT. Translated, it gives CAWSVIFQAISTDTQYF. The chain employs TRBV30 and TRBJ2-3; D gene ambiguous. The CDR3 contains 17 residues. Per germline, CDR1 GTSNPN and CDR2 SVGIG (reference sequence). V dropped 0 bases and J dropped 0 bases, with 16 bases sitting between them.

V and J are TRBV7-2 and TRBJ1-2; 9 bases are a match to TRBD1. This CDR3 has 14 residues. V was pared by 5 bases and J by 4 bases, with 5 bases of the junction left unmatched. From germline, CDR1 is SGHTA and CDR2 FQGNSA. The CDR3 nucleotides read TGTGCCAGCAGCCGGGACAGGGATATCTATGGCTACACCTTC. It translates to CASSRDRDIYGYTF.

J is TRBJ1-2 and V is TRBV7-2; D may be TRBD1 (5 bases). V was pared by 0 bases and J by 0 bases, with 11 bases between. The V gene's germline CDR1 is SGHTA and CDR2 FQGNSA. This CDR3 is 16 amino acids long. The CDR3 DNA sequence: TGTGCCAGCAGCTTAGCGGGGACGACGGCTAACTATGGCTACACCTTC. Its translation: CASSLAGTTANYGYTF.

The chain uses TRBV9 and TRBJ1-2, with TRBD1 identical over 9 bases. The V gene end was trimmed by 4 bases and the J gene end by 4 bases; junction bases not matched to a gene: 8. Germline values: CDR1 SGDLS, CDR2 YYNGEE. The CDR3 runs 15 residues. CDR3 nucleotides: TGTGCCAGCAGCAGAGAAGACAGGGGGTCCTATGGCTACACCTTC. The encoded protein is CASSREDRGSYGYTF. Full variable domain (rest looked up from reference TRBV9 and TRBJ1-2): DSGVTQTPKHLITATGQRVTLRCSPRSGDLSVYWYQQSLDQGLQFLIQYYNGEERAKGNILERFSAQQFPDLHSELNLSSLELGDSALYFCASSREDRGSYGYTFGSGTRLTVV.

The chain carries TRBV10-3 and TRBJ2-3, with 13 bases that match TRBD2. The germline V gene encodes CDR1 ENHRY and CDR2 SYGVKD. The CDR3 sequence is 15 residues long. V lost 6 bases and J lost 3; bases outside the gene matches: 3. This chain's CDR3 is CAIRGTSGVTDTQYF. In DNA form, the CDR3 reads TGTGCCATCAGGGGGACTAGCGGGGTTACAGATACGCAGTATTTT.

This chain uses TRBV6-1 with TRBJ2-3, with D possibly matching TRBD2 (7 bases). This CDR3 is 15 amino acids long. V dropped 4 bases and J dropped 2 bases, with 13 bases sitting between them. Looked up from germline, CDR1 is MNHNS and CDR2 is SASEGT. CDR3 in amino acids: CASSVGGAVTDTQYF. DNA for the CDR3: TGTGCCAGCAGTGTTGGGGGGGCCGTCACAGATACGCAGTATTTT.

This clone was picked up one time. V is TRBV7-3 and J is TRBJ2-2, with 9 bases matching TRBD1. Germline assignment: CDR1 SGHTA and CDR2 FQGTGA. This CDR3 is 16 amino acids long. V trimming: 5 bases; J trimming: 0 bases; junction bases outside the gene matches: 4. The CDR3 DNA reads as TGTGCCAGCAGCCTTACAGGGGGCGCGAACACCGGGGAGCTGTTTTTT. It translates to CASSLTGGANTGELFF.

The chain joins TRBV6-5 to TRBJ2-5, with 9 positions matching TRBD1. The CDR3 is made up of 15 amino acids. In germline, CDR1 is MNHEY, CDR2 SVGAGI. J lost 2 bases, V lost 5 bases, and 6 bases had no gene match. The CDR3 loop reads CASSQQGAQQETQYF. The CDR3 DNA reads TGTGCCAGCAGTCAACAGGGGGCACAACAAGAGACCCAGTACTTC.

The rearrangement joins TRBV5-4 to TRBJ2-7; a possible D gene is TRBD2 (6 bases). CDR3 length: 16 amino acids. With 3 bases removed from V and 4 bases from J, the gap between germline ends came to 20 bases. Germline CDR1 SGHNT, CDR2 YYREEE (reference sequence). For the CDR3, the DNA is TGTGCCAGCAGCTCCGCCGGGTCTTTCGGGGGATACGAGCAGTACTTC. Its translation is CASSSAGSFGGYEQYF. Complete variable domain (other parts from reference TRBV5-4 and TRBJ2-7): ETGVTQSPTHLIKTRGQQVTLRCSSQSGHNTVSWYQQALGQGPQFIFQYYREEENGRGNFPPRFSGLQFPNYSSELNVNALELDDSALYLCASSSAGSFGGYEQYFGPGTRLTVT.

The rearrangement joins TRBV6-1 to TRBJ2-1, with 9 bases lining up with TRBD1. Trimming at V came to 2 bases and at J to 8 bases, leaving 7 bases not matched to a gene. From germline, CDR1 is MNHNS and CDR2 SASEGT. The CDR3 runs 15 residues. The CDR3 DNA reads as TGTGCCAGCAGTGAACAGGGACAGGGTTCCGATGAGCAGTTCTTC. Its protein product is CASSEQGQGSDEQFF.

The CDR3 here is CASSLVQAGNTGELFF. The CDR3 region has the DNA TGCGCCAGCAGCTTGGTGCAGGCGGGGAACACCGGGGAGCTGTTTTTT. The chain links TRBV5-1 to TRBJ2-2; perhaps TRBD2 as D (5 bases). The CDR3 length is 16 residues. Germline V lookup: CDR1 SGHRS, CDR2 YFSETQ. Trimming took off 0 bases at V and 1 base at J, with 10 bases between the two ends.

This chain uses TRBV27 with TRBJ1-3; 7 bases fit TRBD1. The CDR3 has 14 residues. Germline CDR1 is MNHEY and CDR2 is SMNVEV (reference sequence). V lost 6 bases, J lost 4 bases, and 6 bases stayed unmatched. The CDR3 DNA reads as TGTGCCAGCAGCCCTCGGGACAGAGGAAACACCATATATTTT. It specifies CASSPRDRGNTIYF.

The chain links TRBV5-4 to TRBJ2-7; 9 bases are shared with TRBD2. V gave up 0 bases and J gave up 6 bases; unmatched junction bases: 7. CDR3 length: 15 residues. Germline CDR1 reads SGHNT; CDR2 reads YYREEE (reference sequence). In DNA, the CDR3 is TGTGCCAGCAGCTTGGATGGCGGGAGGGTGAGCGAGCAGTACTTC. This codes for CASSLDGGRVSEQYF.

The chain has TRBV29-1 and TRBJ2-1, with TRBD2 matching over 12 bases. The germline CDR1 and CDR2 sequences are SQVTM and ANQGSEA. CDR3 length equals 14 residues. V lost 1 base and J lost 12; bases outside the gene matches: 7. The CDR3 DNA reads TGCAGCGTTGAAGTAGAACTAGCGGGAGGAGGGCAGTTCTTC. Amino acids: CSVEVELAGGGQFF.

V and J are TRBV14 and TRBJ2-7, with D hard to call. The CDR3 has 15 residues. CDR1 and CDR2 from the germline V gene are SGHDN and FVKESK. Deletions cut 1 base from V and 6 bases from J, with 16 bases between. As DNA, the CDR3 is TGTGCCAGCAGCCAAGGTAACCCCAACTGGGGCGAGCAGTACTTC. Amino acid sequence: CASSQGNPNWGEQYF.

This chain joins TRBV4-1 and TRBJ1-2, with a tentative D call TRBD1 (5 bases). The CDR3 sequence is 15 residues long. The germline V and J ends were trimmed by 1 base and 4 bases, with 13 bases remaining between them. In germline, CDR1 is MGHRA, CDR2 YSYEKL. CDR3 DNA: TGCGCCAGCAGCCAAGTACGGCAGGGTATCTATGGCTACACCTTC. Protein product: CASSQVRQGIYGYTF.

V and J are TRBV2 and TRBJ1-1, with D uncertain. Trimming cost V 5 bases and J 4 bases, with 5 bases left between them. Germline CDR1 is SNHLY and CDR2 is FYNNEI. This CDR3 has 11 residues. CDR3 DNA: TGTGCCAGCAGTTCCCCCACTGAAGCTTTCTTT. Translated, it gives CASSSPTEAFF. Full variable domain (missing parts from reference TRBV2 and TRBJ1-1): EPEVTQTPSHQVTQMGQEVILRCVPISNHLYFYWYRQILGQKVEFLVSFYNNEISEKSEIFDDQFSVERPDGSNFTLKIRSTKLEDSAMYFCASSSPTEAFFGQGTRLTVV.